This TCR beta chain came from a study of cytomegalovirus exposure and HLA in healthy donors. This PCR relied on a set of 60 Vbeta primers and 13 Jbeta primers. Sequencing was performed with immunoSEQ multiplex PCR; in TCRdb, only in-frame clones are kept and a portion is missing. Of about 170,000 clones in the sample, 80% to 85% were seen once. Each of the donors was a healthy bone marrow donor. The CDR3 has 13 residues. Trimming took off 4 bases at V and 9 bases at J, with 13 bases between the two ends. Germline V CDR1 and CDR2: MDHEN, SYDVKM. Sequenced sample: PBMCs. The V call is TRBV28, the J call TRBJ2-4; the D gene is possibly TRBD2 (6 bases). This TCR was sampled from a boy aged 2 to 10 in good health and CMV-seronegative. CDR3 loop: CASSWAGMGIQYF. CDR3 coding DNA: TGTGCCAGCAGTTGGGCGGGGATGGGCATTCAGTACTTC. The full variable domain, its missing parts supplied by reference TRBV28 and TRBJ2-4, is DVKVTQSSRYLVKRTGEKVFLECVQDMDHENMFWYRQDPGLGLRLIYFSYDVKMKEKGDIPEGYSVSREKKERFSLILESASTNQTSMYLCASSWAGMGIQYFGAGTRLSVL.